Sequencing of this TCR beta chain was carried out in a study of T cells in Graves' hyperthyroidism and ophthalmopathy. Study results and caveats: Expanded thyroid clonotypes (above 0.001) were mostly also found in blood.

Template material for amplifying TCR beta CDR3 regions consisted of RNA transcripts. An initial round of RT-PCR targeting the TCR CDR3 relied on the HTBI primer set. One entry per CDR3 protein results from TCRdb running MiXCR on the multiplex PCR reads. The top ten clones hold about 6.6% of a sample with 640,000 or so distinct CDR3 sequences, about 14% of them seen once. Uncontrolled infection, other autoimmune disease, pregnancy or lactation disqualified patients from enrolment. Diagnosis relied on clinical symptoms, serum thyroxine and TRAb, thyroid ultrasound and orbital computed tomography. This clonotype was observed many times. Its antigen is unknown. The germline V gene encodes CDR1 SGHTS and CDR2 YDEGEE. V shed 4 bases, J shed 11 bases, and the junction held 22 bases outside the gene matches. The CDR3 spans 18 residues.

The V gene is TRBV5-8, the J gene TRBJ1-1; 11 bases align to TRBD1. The clonotype comes from a woman aged 18-29 years with Graves' ophthalmopathy. Input material: blood. The CDR3 spells CASSPQSGDRGRDADAFF. The CDR3 nucleotides read TGTGCCAGCAGCCCGCAGTCTGGGGACAGGGGGAGGGATGCGGATGCTTTCTTT.